This T cell receptor (beta chain) stems from a study of cytomegalovirus exposure and HLA in healthy donors. Comment on this clone: Its antigen is currently unknown.

Everyone who donated was a healthy bone marrow donor. Study results and limitations: CMV serostatus was the only recorded immune exposure for donors.

Use of 60 Vbeta and 13 Jbeta primers characterized the PCR. The method was immunoSEQ multiplex PCR; TCRdb's version includes in-frame clones alone and lacks a portion of them. The sample includes about 200,000 clones, more than 75% of them seen just once. Trimming left V 5 bases short and J 0 bases short, with 14 bases between. Germline lookup yields CDR1 SGHTA and CDR2 FQGNSA. The CDR3 has 16 amino acids. The sequence was obtained from a male donor in good health and CMV-seronegative. The source material was PBMCs. This chain joins TRBV7-2 and TRBJ1-3; TRBD1 is a possible D gene (5 bases). The CDR3 sequence is CASSARQRSSGNTIYF. The CDR3 nucleotides read TGTGCCAGCAGCGCCCGACAGCGTAGCTCTGGAAACACCATATATTTT.